This T cell receptor beta chain comes out of a study of CD8 T cells in ankylosing spondylitis. Findings and caveats of the study: Relatively scarce in peripheral blood, disease-linked clones were CD8+. Enrichment of disease-linked clones was reportedly significant in matched ankylosing spondylitis synovial fluid. Seemingly distinctive of ankylosing spondylitis blood was a TCR beta motif formed by eight highly homologous variants.

This CDR3 is built from 14 residues. Unmatched junction bases numbered 6, after V lost 3 bases and J lost 2 bases. From germline, CDR1 is DFQATT and CDR2 SNEGSKA (reference sequence). Quantitative molecular-barcoded 5'-RACE generated the TCR beta libraries. TCRdb re-called the 5' RACE reads with MiXCR, one entry per CDR3 protein. The table lists just under 550,000 distinct CDR3 sequences, about 13% of them singletons. Turning to this clonotype: The antigen remains undetermined.

This sequence joins TRBV20-1 and TRBJ2-7; TRBD1 agrees at 8 bases. The TCR comes from a male donor with ankylosing spondylitis. Sequences were obtained from blood, either unsorted or a sorted T cell fraction (not recorded which). CDR3 sequence reads: CSASSNRGTYEQYF. CDR3 sequence (DNA): TGCAGTGCTAGTTCCAACAGGGGGACCTACGAGCAGTACTTC.